The next 2 T cell receptor beta chains were all read from a single sample in a study of cytomegalovirus exposure and HLA in healthy donors (dated by TCRdb to the late 2010s). Receptor libraries were prepared by the immunoSEQ multiplex PCR assay. TCRdb retrieved this table from immuneACCESS and kept in-frame rearrangements only. Not all clones are present; in checked studies, unresolved V genes account for under half, and no reason is known for the remainder. Present in this sample are some 170,000 clones, about nine tenths of which were seen just once. The leading ten clones occupy about 2.5% of the sample. The sample consisted of PBMCs. Receptors were obtained from a man younger than 35 in good health and CMV-seropositive.

The rearrangement joins TRBV5-6 to TRBJ1-3; D is perhaps TRBD1 (5 bases). The CDR3 runs 14 residues. Trimming cost V 0 bases and J 2 bases, with 6 bases left between them. Per the germline V gene, CDR1 is SGHDT and CDR2 is YYEEEE. CDR3 in amino acids: CASSLAGTGNTIYF. The CDR3 bases are TGTGCCAGCAGCTTGGCAGGGACTGGAAACACCATATATTTT.

The rearrangement links TRBV28 to TRBJ2-1; the match to TRBD1 covers 9 bases. Per the germline V gene, CDR1 is MDHEN and CDR2 is SYDVKM. The CDR3 totals 16 residues. V shed 6 bases, J shed 6 bases, and the junction held 12 bases outside the gene matches. The CDR3 reads CASSDLQGAHPNEQFF. CDR3 bases: TGTGCCAGCAGCGATCTACAGGGGGCGCATCCCAATGAGCAGTTCTTC. Based on the CDR3 plus reference TRBV28 and TRBJ2-1, the full variable domain is DVKVTQSSRYLVKRTGEKVFLECVQDMDHENMFWYRQDPGLGLRLIYFSYDVKMKEKGDIPEGYSVSREKKERFSLILESASTNQTSMYLCASSDLQGAHPNEQFFGPGTRLTVL.